Here is one T cell receptor (beta chain) with its context. One junction end does not reproduce the germline sequence, and a read error may be involved. The source of the sample is a study of graft-versus-host responses after intestinal transplantation. The germline V gene encodes CDR1 LNHDA and CDR2 SQIVND (reference sequence). The CDR3 spans 15 residues. Assay: immunoSEQ multiplex PCR; the TCRdb copy retains only in-frame clones and omits some. The top ten hold roughly 0.5% of the sample, which has about 25,000 clones, roughly 95% seen once. The sequence derives from a human patient who received an intestinal transplant, so some T cells may come from the graft donor. The chain has TRBV19 and TRBJ1-3, with 7 bases aligning to TRBD1. Here the sequenced sample was PBMCs, taken 156 days after intestinal transplant. In DNA, the CDR3 is TGTGCCGGTAGTCTAGCCGCAGGGGGAAGAAACACCATATATTTT. Amino acids: CAGSLAAGGRNTIYF. The full variable domain, completed using reference TRBV19 and TRBJ1-3, is DGGITQSPKYLFRKEGQNVTLSCEQNLNHDAMYWYRQDPGQGLRLIYYSQIVNDFQKGDIAEGYSVSREKKESFPLTVTSAQKNPTAFYLCAGSLAAGGRNTIYFGEGSWLTVV.